The 23 T cell receptor beta chains presented below share a single source sample, sequenced in a study of radiation and T cells in renal cell carcinoma. TCRdb's table, derived via immunoSEQ multiplex PCR, lists solely in-frame clones and lacks some. The top ten hold 5.5% to 6.5% of the sample, which has some 120,000 clones, more than 75% seen once. The time point was: blood 2 weeks post-SBRT. As to treatment: 15 Gy SBRT to primary tumor, nephrectomy 4 weeks later. The material sequenced was blood, taken from a patient whose treatment included radiotherapy and nephrectomy. These receptors were collected from a woman aged 70-85 years with renal cell carcinoma.

The V and J genes are TRBV5-1 and TRBJ2-5; D is unresolved. Trimming took off 2 bases at V and 2 bases at J, with 4 bases between the two ends. The CDR3 length is 12 residues. Germline V gene sequence: CDR1 SGHRS, CDR2 YFSETQ. CDR3 nucleotides: TGCGCCAGCAGCTTCGAGCAAGAGACCCAGTACTTC. Its translation is CASSFEQETQYF.

V and J are TRBV5-6 and TRBJ2-5; TRBD1 matches at 10 bases. The J call may be mistaken, given a closer DNA end match to TRBJ2-7. Per the germline V gene, CDR1 is SGHDT and CDR2 is YYEEEE. There are 15 residues in the CDR3. Written as DNA, the CDR3 is TGTGCCAGCAGCTGGAAGGGACAGGGGTTCAACGAGCAGTACTTC. This codes for CASSWKGQGFNEQYF.

The rearrangement joins TRBV6-5 to TRBJ1-4, with a weak D call TRBD1 (5 bases). Germline CDR1 is MNHEY and CDR2 is SVGAGI. Trimming stripped 5 bases from V and 1 base from J, with 11 bases between. CDR3 length: 15 residues. The CDR3, as DNA: TGTGCCAGCAGTGGTAACGGGGGAACTAATGAAAAACTGTTTTTT. Its translation is CASSGNGGTNEKLFF.

The rearrangement links TRBV18 to TRBJ1-1; D call uncertain. The germline CDR1 and CDR2 sequences are KGHSH and LQKENI. V lost 5 bases, J lost 2 bases, and 9 bases lay in between. The CDR3 contains 13 residues. In DNA form, the CDR3 reads TGTGCCAGCTCAACAAAATTCAACACTGAAGCTTTCTTT. It translates to CASSTKFNTEAFF.

The table lists this clone with a count of one. The chain uses TRBV28 and TRBJ2-7; D perhaps matches TRBD2 (5 bases). The CDR3 is made up of 14 amino acids. The V end was cut by 4 bases, the J end by 4 bases, with 14 bases between. CDR1 MDHEN and CDR2 SYDVKM come from the germline V gene. The CDR3 DNA reads TGTGCCAGCAGTTGGGCCGGGCGGGCATACGAGCAGTACTTC. Its translation: CASSWAGRAYEQYF.

This chain uses TRBV27 with TRBJ2-6; no clear D. Germline V gene data show CDR1 as MNHEY and CDR2 as SMNVEV (reference sequence). The CDR3 covers 13 residues. V gave up 6 bases and J gave up 1 base, with 4 bases separating them. CDR3: CASRLSGANVLTF. CDR3 nucleotide sequence: TGTGCCAGCAGGCTGTCTGGGGCCAACGTCCTGACTTTC. Full variable domain (remainder filled in from reference TRBV27 and TRBJ2-6): EAQVTQNPRYLITVTGKKLTVTCSQNMNHEYMSWYRQDPGLGLRQIYYSMNVEVTDKGDVPEGYKVSRKEKRNFPLILESPSPNQTSLYFCASRLSGANVLTFGAGSRLTVL.

With respect to this clone: The DNA is left out, because the CDR3 cannot be placed on it with certainty; the CDR3 is given as TCRdb lists it. V gene TRBV19 combines with J gene TRBJ2-2; TRBD2 was called by the table and not checked on the DNA. The CDR3 extends over 14 residues, inclusive of both ends. CDR1 and CDR2 (germline): LNHDA, SQIVND (reference sequence). CDR3: CASSIDFGAGELFF.

The rearrangement links TRBV7-8 to TRBJ1-3; D gene ambiguous. The CDR3 is 15 residues long. Looked up from germline, CDR1 is SGHVS and CDR2 is FQNEAQ. Trimming left V 0 bases short and J 1 base short, with 7 bases between. The CDR3 region has the DNA TGTGCCAGCAGCTTAGCGGTGGGGTCTGGAAACACCATATATTTT. Protein sequence: CASSLAVGSGNTIYF. Full variable domain (remainder filled in from reference TRBV7-8 and TRBJ1-3): GAGVSQSPRYKVAKRGQDVALRCDPISGHVSLFWYQQALGQGPEFLTYFQNEAQLDKSGLPSDRFFAERPEGSVSTLKIQRTQQEDSAVYLCASSLAVGSGNTIYFGEGSWLTVV.

The chain links TRBV5-6 to TRBJ2-3, with 9 bases that match TRBD1. The CDR3 sequence is 15 residues long. The V gene end was trimmed by 4 bases and the J gene end by 0 bases; junction bases not matched to a gene: 3. From germline, CDR1 is SGHDT and CDR2 YYEEEE. CDR3 region: CASSRDRASTDTQYF. The CDR3 nucleotides read TGTGCCAGCAGCCGGGACAGGGCTAGCACAGATACGCAGTATTTT.

V is TRBV7-2 and J is TRBJ2-7, with TRBD1 as a possible D gene (6 bases). The germline V and J ends were trimmed by 1 base and 1 base, with 11 bases remaining between them. The CDR3 extends over 15 amino acids. CDR1 SGHTA and CDR2 FQGNSA come from the germline V gene. CDR3: CASSLVAGQSYEQYF. The DNA of the CDR3 is TGTGCCAGCAGCTTAGTGGCCGGACAGTCCTACGAGCAGTACTTC.

This clone was recorded a few times. The J gene is TRBJ2-1, the V gene TRBV2, with a possible D match to TRBD2 (5 bases). The length of the CDR3 is 12 residues. Germline V gene data show CDR1 as SNHLY and CDR2 as FYNNEI. Trimming cost V 6 bases and J 9 bases, with 12 bases left between them. In nucleotides, the CDR3 is TGTGCCAGCAGCCCGGGGTACGGTGAGCAGTTCTTC. This sequence encodes CASSPGYGEQFF.

CDR3 protein: CASSLMTSGGGYTF. The CDR3 coding sequence is TGTGCCAGCAGTTTAATGACCTCTGGAGGAGGCTACACCTTC. The chain recombines TRBV27 with TRBJ1-2; D ambiguous. Germline CDR1 reads MNHEY; CDR2 reads SMNVEV (reference sequence). The CDR3 loop spans 14 amino acids. V was trimmed by 2 bases and J by 8 bases, leaving 15 bases between them.

The chain is built from TRBV7-3 and TRBJ2-3; 12 bases agree with TRBD2. In germline, CDR1 is SGHTA, CDR2 FQGTGA. The CDR3 covers 16 residues. Trimming took 4 bases from V and 4 from J; bases not matched to a gene: 6. CDR3 nucleotide sequence: TGTGCCAGCAGCTCATCCCCTAGCGGGGGGGCAGATACGCAGTATTTT. It specifies CASSSSPSGGADTQYF.

J is TRBJ2-4 and V is TRBV30; no definite D call. There are 14 residues in the CDR3. V shed 0 bases and J shed 6 bases, with 12 bases lying between them. The germline V gene has CDR1 GTSNPN and CDR2 SVGIG (reference sequence). CDR3 residues: CAWSVPGPGNIQYF. The CDR3 DNA reads as TGTGCCTGGAGTGTCCCCGGCCCAGGAAACATTCAGTACTTC.

This chain connects TRBV9 to TRBJ2-7; weak D call: TRBD2 (7 bases). Between the trimmed V and J ends, which lost 9 bases and 5 bases, there was a span of 15 bases. Germline V gene lookup returns CDR1 SGDLS and CDR2 YYNGEE. This CDR3 is 12 amino acids long. The CDR3: CANGGQDHEQYF. The CDR3 DNA sequence: TGTGCCAACGGGGGGCAGGACCACGAGCAGTACTTC.

This chain links TRBV9 with TRBJ1-1, with D possibly matching TRBD1 (5 bases). Trimming cost V 4 bases and J 0 bases, with 16 bases left between them. The CDR3 has 16 residues. Germline V CDR1 and CDR2: SGDLS, YYNGEE. CDR3 bases: TGTGCCAGCAGCCCTCCCCCGGGGCGCATGAACACTGAAGCTTTCTTT. Translation: CASSPPPGRMNTEAFF.

V and J are TRBV5-6 and TRBJ1-1; perhaps TRBD1 as D (5 bases). Germline loops: CDR1 SGHDT, CDR2 YYEEEE. The CDR3 loop spans 14 amino acids. Trimming pared 4 bases from V and 0 bases from J, leaving 10 bases between. The CDR3 bases are TGTGCCAGCAGCCGAGACAGCTTGAACACTGAAGCTTTCTTT. This translates into CASSRDSLNTEAFF. The full variable domain, with the rest looked up from reference TRBV5-6 and TRBJ1-1, is DAGVTQSPTHLIKTRGQQVTLRCSPKSGHDTVSWYQQALGQGPQFIFQYYEEEERQRGNFPDRFSGHQFPNYSSELNVNALLLGDSALYLCASSRDSLNTEAFFGQGTRLTVV.

CDR3 loop: CASSLGQGQETQYF. CDR3 DNA: TGCGCCAGCAGCTTGGGACAGGGACAAGAGACCCAGTACTTC. V is TRBV5-1 and J is TRBJ2-5; 7 nucleotides align to TRBD1. With V trimmed by 0 bases and J by 2 bases, 1 base remained unmatched. CDR1 and CDR2 (germline): SGHRS, YFSETQ. This CDR3 spans 14 amino acids.

This sequence joins TRBV5-4 and TRBJ2-3; possibly TRBD2 for D (6 bases). The CDR3 covers 14 residues. Germline V lookup: CDR1 SGHNT, CDR2 YYREEE (reference sequence). V lost 5 bases to trimming and J lost 0 bases, with 10 bases between them. CDR3 residues: CASSGGLSTDTQYF. The CDR3 DNA follows: TGTGCCAGCAGTGGAGGGCTTAGCACAGATACGCAGTATTTT. The variable domain in full, with the rest retrieved from reference TRBV5-4 and TRBJ2-3, is ETGVTQSPTHLIKTRGQQVTLRCSSQSGHNTVSWYQQALGQGPQFIFQYYREEENGRGNFPPRFSGLQFPNYSSELNVNALELDDSALYLCASSGGLSTDTQYFGPGTRLTVL.

This chain connects TRBV5-6 to TRBJ2-2, with D tentatively TRBD1 (6 bases). The CDR3 runs 15 residues. The germline gives CDR1 SGHDT, CDR2 YYEEEE. V lost 3 bases and J 4 bases, leaving 13 bases between the germline ends. CDR3 loop: CASSSQGLFTGELFF. CDR3 bases: TGTGCCAGCAGCTCACAGGGTCTGTTCACCGGGGAGCTGTTTTTT.

The chain combines TRBV9 with TRBJ2-1, with D hard to call. CDR1 and CDR2 from the germline V gene are SGDLS and YYNGEE. Deletions cut 1 base from V and 4 bases from J, with 9 bases between. The CDR3 has 14 amino acids. The DNA for the CDR3 is TGTGCCAGCAGCGTAAGTGCAGCTTACAATGAGCAGTTCTTC. Amino acids: CASSVSAAYNEQFF.

CDR3 coding DNA: TGTGCCAGCAGCTTAAGTCTCAGGGCGCAACTACGGGGCTACACCTTC. Translation gives CASSLSLRAQLRGYTF. The chain combines TRBV7-9 with TRBJ1-2; possible D gene TRBD1, 5 bases. The CDR3 consists of 16 residues. The germline gives CDR1 SEHNR, CDR2 FQNEAQ (reference sequence). V lost 2 bases, J lost 8 bases, and 21 bases lay in between.

V gene TRBV5-4 combines with J gene TRBJ2-1; 10 bases are shared with TRBD2. The J segment lost 0 bases and the V segment lost 4 bases, leaving 7 bases of the junction unmatched. Germline CDR1 SGHNT, CDR2 YYREEE (reference sequence). This CDR3 has 17 amino acids. The CDR3 loop reads CASSPGTSASSYNEQFF. CDR3 DNA sequence: TGTGCCAGCAGCCCCGGGACTAGCGCCAGCTCCTACAATGAGCAGTTCTTC.